This TCR beta chain stems from a study of blood T cell repertoires in COVID-19. At the level of the study: Samples taken during acute and convalescent COVID-19 were collected in the United States, Italy and Spain. Sources were T cells, B-cell-depleted T cells, or PBMCs; the material itself was cDNA or gDNA.

Source study methods: Amplification from reference gene primers served as the basis for estimated nucleated cell counts. Produced via immunoSEQ multiplex PCR; TCRdb's table is partial and in-frame only. V and J calls and clone size are as listed in that table; D and trimming were resolved from the DNA. The top ten clones hold approximately 9.8% of a sample with a few hundred thousand clones, around nine tenths of them seen once. Germline CDR1 is SGHDT and CDR2 is YYEEEE. CDR3 length equals 15 residues. V was trimmed by 4 bases and J by 0 bases, leaving 11 bases between them. Sequenced sample: peripheral blood. The V and J genes are TRBV5-6 and TRBJ2-1; the D gene is possibly TRBD1 (6 bases). This TCR was sampled from a man aged 35-49 years who had recovered from COVID-19. CDR3 amino acids: CASSGGSFSYNEQFF. DNA of the CDR3: TGTGCCAGCAGCGGGGGCTCCTTCTCCTACAATGAGCAGTTCTTC.